A single sample gave rise to the 14 T cell receptor beta chains below, sequenced in a study of T cells after yellow fever vaccination. TCRdb itself ran the 5' RACE reads through MiXCR, one entry per CDR3 protein. The data contain fewer than 450,000 distinct CDR3 sequences, around a tenth of them singletons. This sample comprised PBMCs, obtained on the day of the first yellow fever vaccination. The source is a man aged 18 to 29 who received the YFV17D yellow fever vaccine.

The chain links TRBV7-9 to TRBJ2-7; D call uncertain. The CDR3 totals 12 residues. Germline V CDR1 and CDR2: SEHNR, FQNEAQ (reference sequence). Trimming left V 3 bases short and J 3 bases short, with 6 bases between. The CDR3 sequence: CASSFELYEQYF. The CDR3, as DNA: TGTGCCAGCAGCTTCGAACTCTACGAGCAGTACTTC.

The chain links TRBV20-1 to TRBJ2-5; D gene unclear. V was cut by 2 bases and J by 5 bases, with 9 bases left in between. The germline gives CDR1 DFQATT, CDR2 SNEGSKA (reference sequence). The CDR3 loop spans 12 amino acids. CDR3 loop: CSARRPRETQYF. The CDR3 DNA reads as TGCAGTGCTAGACGCCCGCGGGAGACCCAGTACTTC.

The V and J genes are TRBV4-1 and TRBJ2-2; a possible D gene is TRBD1 (6 bases). The V gene lost 5 bases and the J gene lost 0 bases, with 13 bases spanning the gap. The CDR3 covers 16 residues. The germline gives CDR1 MGHRA, CDR2 YSYEKL. CDR3 nucleotides: TGCGCCAGCAGCTTTTCAGGGGTGACGAACACCGGGGAGCTGTTTTTT. Translation: CASSFSGVTNTGELFF.

In its sample, this clonotype was seen a few times. The chain joins TRBV3-1 to TRBJ2-1; either TRBD1 or TRBD2 may supply D (7 bases each). Germline-derived CDR1 and CDR2 are LGHDT and YNNKEL (reference sequence). The V gene lost 2 bases and the J gene lost 3 bases, with 11 bases spanning the gap. CDR3 size: 15 residues. For the CDR3, the DNA is TGTGCCAGCAGCCAAAAGCGGGACAGCTACAATGAGCAGTTCTTC. Amino acid sequence: CASSQKRDSYNEQFF.

The chain links TRBV10-1 to TRBJ2-3; no firm D call. V lost 4 bases, J lost 1 base, and 15 bases lay in between. This CDR3 has 16 amino acids. Looked up from germline, CDR1 is WNHNN and CDR2 is SYGVQD (reference sequence). In nucleotides, the CDR3 is TGCGCCAGCAGTGGAGGACGGAATGACGGCACAGATACGCAGTATTTT. It yields the protein CASSGGRNDGTDTQYF.

This clonotype was picked up a small number of times. CDR3 coding DNA: TGTGCCACCCTGATCAGCTCTGGGGCCAACGTCCTGACTTTC. Amino acids: CATLISSGANVLTF. The V call is TRBV6-2 or TRBV6-3, the J call TRBJ2-6; no clear D gene. The CDR3 spans 14 residues. Trimming cost V 10 bases and J 0 bases, with 10 bases left between them. The germline V gene encodes CDR1 MNHEY and CDR2 SVGEGT.

This clonotype was found a few times. V gene TRBV5-1 combines with J gene TRBJ1-2; 10 nucleotides match TRBD1. V shed 4 bases and J 3 bases; nucleotides not matched to a gene: 6. The CDR3 totals 15 residues. Germline-derived CDR1 and CDR2 are SGHRS and YFSETQ. The CDR3 nucleotides are TGCGCCAGCAGCGGAGGGACAGGGGCCGACTATGGCTACACCTTC. This codes for CASSGGTGADYGYTF.

This clonotype was seen ten or more times. The chain carries TRBV5-1 and TRBJ2-1; weak D call: TRBD1 (6 bases). The V and J ends lost 2 bases and 10 bases respectively, with 22 bases between them. Looked up from germline, CDR1 is SGHRS and CDR2 is YFSETQ. The CDR3 extends over 16 amino acids. The chain's CDR3 is CASSLLGQIKAQEQFF. The CDR3 region has the DNA TGCGCCAGCAGCTTACTAGGACAGATCAAAGCACAGGAGCAGTTCTTC. Based on the CDR3 plus reference TRBV5-1 and TRBJ2-1, the full variable domain is KAGVTQTPRYLIKTRGQQVTLSCSPISGHRSVSWYQQTPGQGLQFLFEYFSETQRNKGNFPGRFSGRQFSNSRSEMNVSTLELGDSALYLCASSLLGQIKAQEQFFGPGTRLTVL.

This clonotype was seen many times. The chain recombines TRBV5-1 with TRBJ2-1; D might be TRBD1 (7 bases). V was clipped by 0 bases and J by 1 base, with 11 bases between them. Germline-derived CDR1 and CDR2 are SGHRS and YFSETQ. The CDR3 runs to 16 residues. CDR3 sequence reads: CASSLDRGGSYNEQFF. The CDR3 DNA is TGCGCCAGCAGCTTGGACAGGGGAGGATCCTACAATGAGCAGTTCTTC. The full variable domain, rest sourced from reference TRBV5-1 and TRBJ2-1, is KAGVTQTPRYLIKTRGQQVTLSCSPISGHRSVSWYQQTPGQGLQFLFEYFSETQRNKGNFPGRFSGRQFSNSRSEMNVSTLELGDSALYLCASSLDRGGSYNEQFFGPGTRLTVL.

This clonotype was observed a few times. The CDR3 nucleotides read TGTGCCAGCAGCTTCGACAGGGGAGGCTACACCTTC. This translates into CASSFDRGGYTF. The chain joins TRBV5-4 to TRBJ1-2; 8 positions agree with TRBD1. Germline V lookup: CDR1 SGHNT, CDR2 YYREEE (reference sequence). J gave up 8 bases and V 2 bases, and 2 bases lay outside the gene matches. The CDR3 covers 12 residues.

This clonotype appeared many times. V gene TRBV20-1 combines with J gene TRBJ2-3; TRBD1 aligns across 8 bases. This CDR3 spans 15 amino acids. Germline V gene lookup returns CDR1 DFQATT and CDR2 SNEGSKA (reference sequence). The J segment lost 4 bases and the V segment lost 3 bases, leaving 9 bases of the junction unmatched. Here the CDR3 reads CSASARAGGPDTQYF. CDR3 DNA sequence: TGCAGTGCTAGTGCGCGGGCAGGGGGCCCAGATACGCAGTATTTT.

A few counts support this clonotype. The chain is built from TRBV6-1 and TRBJ1-2; D possibly corresponds to TRBD1 (5 bases). This CDR3 is 16 amino acids long. The V end was cut by 7 bases, the J end by 1 base, with 19 bases between. Germline-derived CDR1 and CDR2 are MNHNS and SASEGT. The CDR3 DNA follows: TGTGCCAGCATTCCGGGACGCGGCCTCTTTAACTATGGCTACACCTTC. The encoded protein is CASIPGRGLFNYGYTF.

The chain employs TRBV15 and TRBJ2-4; 10 bases are a match to TRBD2. Germline V gene sequence: CDR1 LNHNV, CDR2 YYDKDF (reference sequence). CDR3 length equals 19 residues. Trimming at V came to 1 base and at J to 1 base, leaving 10 bases not matched to a gene. CDR3 protein: CATSRGGASGGSAKNIQYF. DNA for the CDR3: TGTGCCACCAGCAGAGGGGGGGCTAGCGGGGGCTCTGCCAAAAACATTCAGTACTTC.

This clonotype occurred a few times. The CDR3 DNA reads as TGCAGTGCTAGGTCCGGGCCCTCCTACGAGCAGTACTTC. As protein: CSARSGPSYEQYF. The rearrangement links TRBV20-1 to TRBJ2-7; D unresolved. V lost 3 bases, J lost 0 bases, and 9 bases lay in between. The CDR3 covers 13 residues. The germline gives CDR1 DFQATT, CDR2 SNEGSKA (reference sequence).